The rows below give T cell receptor beta chains drawn from one sample of a study of breast tumors, draining lymph nodes, adjacent tissues. Via MiXCR, TCRdb re-called the multiplex PCR reads, giving one row per CDR3 protein. The table lists some 250,000 distinct CDR3 sequences, roughly a third of them singletons, with over 3.5% in the top ten. Source material: axillary lymph node tissue. The receptors shown here come from a female donor with breast cancer. Some clones in this sample may be carry-over from other donors' samples. Both conserved end residues are part of each CDR3. Fields, in order: CDR3 DNA, CDR3 protein, V gene, D gene, J gene, CDR3 length, clone size. A D gene is named only where the DNA matches it firmly. Some rows mark clone size as missing; the rest say once, few, many or name a class of expanded clone.

CDR3nt: TGTGCCAGCAGCATACTAGCGGGGGGGATCAATGAGCAGTTCTTC; CDR3aa: CASSILAGGINEQFF; v_gene: TRBV5-6; d_gene: TRBD2; j_gene: TRBJ2-1; len: 15; abundance: many
CDR3nt: TGCAGTGCTAGAGATGACGATATAATACGGACAGTACAAGAGACCCAGTACTTC; CDR3aa: CSARDDDIIRTVQETQYF; v_gene: TRBV20-1; d_gene: -; j_gene: TRBJ2-5; len: 18; abundance: many
CDR3nt: TGTGGTAGGGCAGCCGGGGGCTACACTGAAGCTTTCTTT; CDR3aa: CGRAAGGYTEAFF; v_gene: TRBV10-3; d_gene: -; j_gene: TRBJ1-1; len: 13; abundance: -
CDR3nt: TGCGCCAGCAGCCCGACCTTAGGGGGGAGCACTGAAGCTTTCTTT; CDR3aa: CASSPTLGGSTEAFF; v_gene: TRBV5-1; d_gene: -; j_gene: TRBJ1-1; len: 15; abundance: -
CDR3nt: TGTGCCAGCAGCCCGAGTGAGGGTTGGGAGCTGTTTTTT; CDR3aa: CASSPSEGWELFF; v_gene: TRBV5-4; d_gene: -; j_gene: TRBJ2-2; len: 13; abundance: few
CDR3nt: TGTGCCAGCAGCTTAGGACCGACAGGGGGAGGGTACAATGAGCAGTTCTTC; CDR3aa: CASSLGPTGGGYNEQFF; v_gene: TRBV7-2; d_gene: TRBD1; j_gene: TRBJ2-1; len: 17; abundance: many
CDR3nt: TGTGCTAGAGAGGGTCGGGCTAGTCGGTTTGAGGAGCAGTACTTC; CDR3aa: CAREGRASRFEEQYF; v_gene: TRBV2; d_gene: -; j_gene: TRBJ2-7; len: 15; abundance: once
CDR3nt: TGTGCCAGCTCACCGGCAGGGGTTGGAGGCTACACCTTC; CDR3aa: CASSPAGVGGYTF; v_gene: TRBV18; d_gene: -; j_gene: TRBJ1-2; len: 13; abundance: many
CDR3nt: TGTGCCAGCACGGACGGCCACACCGGGGAGCTGTTTTTT; CDR3aa: CASTDGHTGELFF; v_gene: TRBV19; d_gene: -; j_gene: TRBJ2-2; len: 13; abundance: many
CDR3nt: TGTGCCACCAGCAGAGATGGCCGTACTAGCGGGAGGAGGGAAGAGACCCAGTACTTC; CDR3aa: CATSRDGRTSGRREETQYF; v_gene: TRBV15; d_gene: TRBD2; j_gene: TRBJ2-5; len: 19; abundance: -
CDR3nt: TGTGCCAGCAGCCATCCAACTAGCGGGAGGGCTTCCTACAATGAGCAGTTCTTC; CDR3aa: CASSHPTSGRASYNEQFF; v_gene: TRBV3-1; d_gene: TRBD2; j_gene: TRBJ2-1; len: 18; abundance: many
CDR3nt: TGCAGTGCTAGTGGTGGGGGGACCTCAGATACGCAGTATTTT; CDR3aa: CSASGGGTSDTQYF; v_gene: TRBV20-1; d_gene: -; j_gene: TRBJ2-3; len: 14; abundance: -
CDR3nt: TGTGCCAGCAGTAGACAGGGGGCGCAGGGGGGGACCACACATTCACCCCTCCACTTT; CDR3aa: CASSRQGAQGGTTHSPLHF; v_gene: TRBV7-2; d_gene: TRBD1; j_gene: TRBJ1-6; len: 19; abundance: -
CDR3nt: TGTGCCAGCAGCTTAGGGCGGGGGGGCGTCACCGGGGAGCTGTTTTTT; CDR3aa: CASSLGRGGVTGELFF; v_gene: TRBV7-2; d_gene: TRBD2; j_gene: TRBJ2-2; len: 16; abundance: many
CDR3nt: TGTGCCAGTAGGGACAGGCTATACAACCATGAGCAGTTCTTC; CDR3aa: CASRDRLYNHEQFF; v_gene: TRBV19; d_gene: TRBD1; j_gene: TRBJ2-1; len: 14; abundance: many
CDR3nt: TGCAGTGCTTGGGACCTCGCGAACACCGGGGAGCTGTTTTTT; CDR3aa: CSAWDLANTGELFF; v_gene: TRBV20-1; d_gene: -; j_gene: TRBJ2-2; len: 14; abundance: many
CDR3nt: TGTGCCAGCAGCTTAGCGGGGGGGCCGGGCACCGGGGAGCTGTTTTTT; CDR3aa: CASSLAGGPGTGELFF; v_gene: TRBV7-2; d_gene: -; j_gene: TRBJ2-2; len: 16; abundance: many
CDR3nt: TGTGCCAGCAGCCCTTTAGATGGGGGTTTAGGCTACACCTTC; CDR3aa: CASSPLDGGLGYTF; v_gene: TRBV3-1; d_gene: -; j_gene: TRBJ1-2; len: 14; abundance: -
CDR3nt: TGTGCCACCAGCAGAGAGGTGAGCACTGAAGCTTTCTTT; CDR3aa: CATSREVSTEAFF; v_gene: TRBV15; d_gene: -; j_gene: TRBJ1-1; len: 13; abundance: many
CDR3nt: TGTGCCAGTAGTATGCTGAGTTGCAATCAGCCCCAGCATTTT; CDR3aa: CASSMLSCNQPQHF; v_gene: TRBV19; d_gene: -; j_gene: TRBJ1-5; len: 14; abundance: -
CDR3nt: TGTGCCAGCAGTTTCATAGGTCTGAGCGGGAGAGCGTCGTCCTACAATGAGCAGTTCTTC; CDR3aa: CASSFIGLSGRASSYNEQFF; v_gene: TRBV28; d_gene: TRBD2; j_gene: TRBJ2-1; len: 20; abundance: -
CDR3nt: TGTGCCAGTAGAGCCTTGGGACAGGGCAGGGCCCCAGATACGCAGTATTTT; CDR3aa: CASRALGQGRAPDTQYF; v_gene: TRBV19; d_gene: TRBD1; j_gene: TRBJ2-3; len: 17; abundance: many
CDR3nt: TGTGCCAGCAGCCTACAGGGGACGCCAGATACGCAGTATTTT; CDR3aa: CASSLQGTPDTQYF; v_gene: TRBV7-3; d_gene: TRBD1; j_gene: TRBJ2-3; len: 14; abundance: many
CDR3nt: TGCAGTGCCGCAGGCGGTCAAGAGACCCCGTACTTC; CDR3aa: CSAAGGQETPYF; v_gene: TRBV20-1; d_gene: -; j_gene: TRBJ2-5; len: 12; abundance: few
CDR3nt: TGTGCCATCAGTGGGGACAGCGCCTACGAGCAGTACTTC; CDR3aa: CAISGDSAYEQYF; v_gene: TRBV10-3; d_gene: TRBD1; j_gene: TRBJ2-7; len: 13; abundance: many
CDR3nt: TGCAGTGCTAGAGCGAACGCAGCGGGAGCCTCCTACAATGAGCAGTTCTTC; CDR3aa: CSARANAAGASYNEQFF; v_gene: TRBV20-1; d_gene: TRBD2; j_gene: TRBJ2-1; len: 17; abundance: many
CDR3nt: TGCGCCAGCAGCCAAGATCGGGCAGGGCTTGGCTACGAGCAGTACTTC; CDR3aa: CASSQDRAGLGYEQYF; v_gene: TRBV4-1; d_gene: -; j_gene: TRBJ2-7; len: 16; abundance: many
CDR3nt: TGCGCCAGCAGCTACGGACAGAATCAGCCCCAGTACTTC; CDR3aa: CASSYGQNQPQYF; v_gene: TRBV5-1; d_gene: -; j_gene: TRBJ2-5; len: 13; abundance: -
CDR3nt: TGCGCCCCCCGAAGAGGAAGCACCATATATTTT; CDR3aa: CAPRRGSTIYF; v_gene: TRBV6-4; d_gene: -; j_gene: TRBJ1-3; len: 11; abundance: -
CDR3nt: TGCGCCAGCAGCTCGGGTTCATCAACTAATGAAAAACTGTTTTTT; CDR3aa: CASSSGSSTNEKLFF; v_gene: TRBV5-1; d_gene: -; j_gene: TRBJ1-4; len: 15; abundance: many
CDR3nt: TGTGCCAGCAGTGCGCAGACTAGCGGGGGTCGCACAGATACGCAGTATTTT; CDR3aa: CASSAQTSGGRTDTQYF; v_gene: TRBV7-3; d_gene: TRBD2; j_gene: TRBJ2-3; len: 17; abundance: -
CDR3nt: TGTGCCAGCAGTTTGGAAACAGGGGCCTCCCTCCACTTT; CDR3aa: CASSLETGASLHF; v_gene: TRBV12-3/TRBV12-4; d_gene: TRBD1; j_gene: TRBJ1-6; len: 13; abundance: -
CDR3nt: TGTGCCAGCAGCGCCCAGGGACATGGCTACACCTTC; CDR3aa: CASSAQGHGYTF; v_gene: TRBV5-5; d_gene: -; j_gene: TRBJ1-2; len: 12; abundance: -